A selection of T cell receptor beta chains follows, all from one sample in a study of T cell responses to AZD1222 COVID-19 vaccine. TCRdb's table, derived via immunoSEQ multiplex PCR, lists solely in-frame clones and lacks some. Of some 140,000 clones in the sample, 91% were seen once. This specimen was peripheral blood, taken 28 days after the second AZD1222 dose. These receptors originate from an adult who received the AZD1222 COVID-19 vaccine. Each CDR3 is given with its conserved first and last residue. The D gene is left open where the match is weak. Clone sizes are given selectively: once, few, many, or a class where the clone is expanded.

>TRBV10-3|TRBJ1-1|.|.
TGTGCCATCAGGGGAGGGCCCCTGACTGAAGCTTTCTTT
CAIRGGPLTEAFF
>TRBV29-1|TRBJ1-2|.|.
TGCAGCGTTGAAGCGGGGACATCTAACTATGGCTACACCTTC
CSVEAGTSNYGYTF
>TRBV25-1|TRBJ1-1|.|.
TGTGCCAGCAGTGATCCGGGGGGTATGAACACTGAAGCTTTCTTT
CASSDPGGMNTEAFF
>TRBV30|TRBJ1-3|once|TRBD1
TGTGCCTGGGCCACAGGGGCTGGAAACACCATATATTTT
CAWATGAGNTIYF
>TRBV30|TRBJ2-1|.|.
TGTGCCTGGTCTCTACTTGGGTCCTACAATGAGCAGTTCTTC
CAWSLLGSYNEQFF
>TRBV5-1|TRBJ2-1|.|TRBD2
TGCGCCAGCACCCCAGCGGGGTACAATGAGCAGTTCTTC
CASTPAGYNEQFF
>TRBV5-4|TRBJ2-1|once|TRBD2
TGTGCCAGCAGCCCCGGACTAGCGGGGTACAATGAGCAGTTCTTC
CASSPGLAGYNEQFF
>TRBV6-5|TRBJ1-5|.|TRBD1
TGTGCCAGCAGTCCCCGACAGGGAGGCAATCAGCCCCAGCATTTT
CASSPRQGGNQPQHF
>TRBV18|TRBJ1-5|.|TRBD1
TGTGCCAGCTCACCACGGACAGGGGGTAATCAGCCCCAGCATTTT
CASSPRTGGNQPQHF
>TRBV4-1|TRBJ1-1|.|.
TGCGCCAGCAGCCAAGATATGGGGCAGACATGGAACACTGAAGCTTTCTTT
CASSQDMGQTWNTEAFF
>TRBV7-3|TRBJ2-5|.|TRBD1
TGTGCCAGTGGGACAGGGGGCGGGGAGACCCAGTACTTC
CASGTGGGETQYF
>TRBV7-2|TRBJ1-2|.|.
TGTGCCAGCAGCTTAGGGCCTTTGACCGGGACAGGCTACACCTTC
CASSLGPLTGTGYTF
>TRBV5-4|TRBJ2-1|.|TRBD2
TGTGCCAGCAGCTTGTTCGCGGGGGGGCCCAATGAGCAGTTCTTC
CASSLFAGGPNEQFF
>TRBV6-5|TRBJ2-3|.|.
TGTGCCAGCAATCCCTCGGGGGGCGATACGCAGTATTTT
CASNPSGGDTQYF
>TRBV7-9|TRBJ1-2|.|.
TGTGCCAGCAGCTTCAGGGAGGGCTATGGCTACACCTTC
CASSFREGYGYTF
>TRBV4-2|TRBJ2-1|.|TRBD2
TGTGCCAGCAGCCCCCCGGCGGGGGGGCTCAATGAGCAGTTCTTC
CASSPPAGGLNEQFF
>TRBV5-1|TRBJ2-1|.|TRBD2
TGCGCCAGCAGCTTCGGCCTAGCGGGGTACAATGAGCAGTTCTTC
CASSFGLAGYNEQFF
>TRBV14|TRBJ2-3|.|TRBD2
TGTGCCAGCAGCCACCGACTAGCGGGAGACGTAGGAGATACGCAGTATTTT
CASSHRLAGDVGDTQYF
>TRBV30|TRBJ1-1|.|TRBD1
TGTGCCTGGAGTCGACAGGGCCTAATGAACACTGAAGCTTTCTTT
CAWSRQGLMNTEAFF
>TRBV19|TRBJ2-3|.|.
TGTGCCAGTAGTATTGGACTTTCGCCTAGCACAGATACGCAGTATTTT
CASSIGLSPSTDTQYF
>TRBV24-1|TRBJ1-1|.|.
TGTGCCACCAGTGACCCCCTGGTGGAGCACACTGAAGCTTTCTTT
CATSDPLVEHTEAFF
>TRBV2|TRBJ1-3|.|TRBD1
TGTGCCAGCAGTGGACAGGGACGTGAAAACACCATATATTTT
CASSGQGRENTIYF
>TRBV5-1|TRBJ1-2|.|.
TGCGCCAGCAGCAGTACCACTTATGGCTACACCTTC
CASSSTTYGYTF
>TRBV7-7|TRBJ1-3|.|.
TGTGCTAGCAGCCCGGACAGCTCTGGAAACACCATATATTTT
CASSPDSSGNTIYF
>TRBV2|TRBJ2-5|.|.
TGTGCCAGCAGCCAGCGGTGGGAAGAGACCCAGTACTTC
CASSQRWEETQYF
>TRBV24-1|TRBJ1-5|.|.
TGTGCCACCAGTGGTAAAAATCAGCCCCAGCATTTT
CATSGKNQPQHF
>TRBV5-1|TRBJ2-3|.|TRBD1
TGCGCCAGCAGGCCCGGGACAGTCCTCACAGATACGCAGTATTTT
CASRPGTVLTDTQYF
>TRBV2|TRBJ1-1|.|.
TGTGCCAGCAGTGGGACAGCGCGCGAGACTGAAGCTTTCTTT
CASSGTARETEAFF
>TRBV5-1|TRBJ2-5|.|TRBD1
TGCGCCAGCAGCTTGGGACAGGGTAATTTTGCGGAGACCCAGTACTTC
CASSLGQGNFAETQYF
>TRBV18|TRBJ1-1|.|.
TGTGCCAGCTCACCAAGGGGCTTTAACACTGAAGCTTTCTTT
CASSPRGFNTEAFF
>TRBV5-1|TRBJ2-1|.|TRBD1
TGCGCCAGCAGCCCCGGGACAGGCCCAGGGGCTGAGCAGTTCTTC
CASSPGTGPGAEQFF
>TRBV9|TRBJ2-1|.|TRBD2
TGTGCCAGCAGCGGAACTAGCGGGTCTTACAATGAGCAGTTCTTC
CASSGTSGSYNEQFF
>TRBV24-1|TRBJ2-1|.|.
TGTGCCACCAGTGAATCCAGCTACAATGAGCAGTTCTTC
CATSESSYNEQFF
>TRBV7-3|TRBJ1-4|few|TRBD1
TGTGCCAGCAGCTTAACGAAGGGGGCGGATGAAAAACTGTTTTTT
CASSLTKGADEKLFF
>TRBV30|TRBJ1-6|.|TRBD1
TGTGCCTGGTGCAGGTCCGGGACAGAAAATTCACCCCTCCACTTT
CAWCRSGTENSPLHF
>TRBV5-6|TRBJ2-7|once|.
TGTGCCAGCAGCTTCGTGAGGAACGAGCAGTACTTC
CASSFVRNEQYF
>TRBV7-2|TRBJ2-5|.|TRBD2
TGTGCCAGCAGCTTAGTGTTAGCGGGGGGAGAGACCCAGTACTTC
CASSLVLAGGETQYF
>TRBV5-1|TRBJ2-7|.|.
TGCGCCAGCAGCTTGGAGTCAGGGCCTAACTACGAGCAGTACTTC
CASSLESGPNYEQYF
>TRBV9|TRBJ1-2|.|.
TGTGCCAGCAGCGTAGTTGGGGGACAAGGGTATGGCTACACCTTC
CASSVVGGQGYGYTF
>TRBV3-1/TRBV3-2|TRBJ2-1|.|TRBD2
TGTGCCAGCAGTCCCACTAGCGGGACGCACAATGAGCAGTTCTTC
CASSPTSGTHNEQFF
>TRBV9|TRBJ1-2|.|.
TGTGCCAGCAGCGTAGCAACAAGACCGACCTATGGCTACACCTTC
CASSVATRPTYGYTF
>TRBV4-1|TRBJ1-2|.|.
TGCGCCAGCAGCCAACCGGGACAAGCGAGAGGCTACACCTTC
CASSQPGQARGYTF
>TRBV18|TRBJ2-7|.|TRBD2
TGTGCCAGCTCACCCAGTAGGACTAGCGACCTTTACGAGCAGTACTTC
CASSPSRTSDLYEQYF
>TRBV13|TRBJ1-1|.|.
TGTGCCAGCAGCTCCACAGGGACGAACACTGAAGCTTTCTTT
CASSSTGTNTEAFF
>TRBV27|TRBJ1-2|.|.
TGTGCCAGCAGTTTGAGGTTTTCTTCTAACTATGGCTACACCTTC
CASSLRFSSNYGYTF
>TRBV5-8|TRBJ2-5|.|.
TGTGCCAGCAACTCCCGTGCTGGGGCGCGGGAGACCCAGTACTTC
CASNSRAGARETQYF
>TRBV5-5|TRBJ1-3|.|.
TGTGCCAGCAGCGTGGATGCCGGGACCTCTGGAAACACCATATATTTT
CASSVDAGTSGNTIYF
>TRBV5-4|TRBJ1-1|.|.
TGTGCCAGCAGCAGGAGTCCGGGAGCTTTTTACACTGAAGCTTTCTTT
CASSRSPGAFYTEAFF
>TRBV5-8|TRBJ1-1|.|TRBD1
TGTGCCAGCAGCTATACGGACAGGGGAGTCTTTCCAGAGAACACTGAAGCTTTCTTT
CASSYTDRGVFPENTEAFF
>TRBV28|TRBJ1-5|.|.
TGTGCCAGCAGTTTGTCAGGGAACCATCAGCCCCAGCATTTT
CASSLSGNHQPQHF
>TRBV7-2|TRBJ1-5|.|.
TGTGCCAGCAGCTCCCGTAGCAATCAGCCCCAGCATTTT
CASSSRSNQPQHF
>TRBV7-2|TRBJ2-6|.|.
TGTGCCAGCAGCTTAGGTGCGTCAACAGGGGCCAACGTCCTGACTTTC
CASSLGASTGANVLTF
>TRBV11-2|TRBJ2-3|.|.
TGTGCCAGCAGCTTTCTAGCGAGCACAGATACGCAGTATTTT
CASSFLASTDTQYF
>TRBV5-1|TRBJ1-6|.|.
TGCGCCAGCAGCTTGCAAAACCTTCCTAATTCACCCCTCCACTTT
CASSLQNLPNSPLHF
>TRBV2|TRBJ1-4|once|.
TGTGCCAGCAGTGAACGCCGGGGACGCGCTAATGAAAAACTGTTTTTT
CASSERRGRANEKLFF